In its sample, the clone carrying this T cell receptor beta chain was seen once. What it recognizes is unknown. Single viable CD3+CD4+CD8-CD45RO+ cells were sorted as the memory CD4+ T cells. Donors' CMV status reflects serum IgG against pp150, pp28, p38, p52. These data are taken from a study of memory CD4+ T cells and cytomegalovirus serostatus. Study-wide results and caveats: Median bootstrapped AUC for CMV status was around 0.96 originally, less than 0.93 US-trained.

Deletions cut 0 bases from V and 10 bases from J, with 10 bases between. The CDR3 loop spans 12 amino acids. In germline, CDR1 is SQVTM, CDR2 ANQGSEA. The table came from immunoSEQ multiplex PCR; TCRdb's copy has only in-frame clones and leaves some out. The sample records tens of thousands of clones, about 78% being singletons. V and J are TRBV29-1 and TRBJ2-1, with D possibly TRBD1 on 5 matching bases. The specimen sequenced was memory CD4+ T cells from blood. This TCR was sampled from an adult in good health and CMV-seronegative. CDR3 in DNA: TGCAGCGTTGAAGATCAGACAGAGGAGCAGTTCTTC. Protein product: CSVEDQTEEQFF.